A selection of T cell receptor beta chains follows, all from one sample in a study of T cells in Graves' hyperthyroidism and ophthalmopathy. Each CDR3 protein is one row after TCRdb ran MiXCR on the multiplex PCR reads. The sample consists of 250,000 or so distinct CDR3 sequences, around 15% of them appearing once. Source material: blood. These receptors came from a woman aged 45-60 years with Graves' hyperthyroidism that later progressed to Graves' ophthalmopathy. CDR3s include the opening cysteine and the closing phenylalanine or tryptophan. A D gene is named only where the DNA matches it firmly. Clone size, where shown, is once, few, many, or a class for clones that have expanded.

CASSRIHRDTPYEQYF TGTGCCAGCAGCCGAATCCACCGGGACACCCCCTACGAGCAGTACTTC TRBV4-2 16 TRBJ2-7 NA NA
CASSLRARGATGELFF TGTGCCAGCAGCTTAAGGGCTCGGGGGGCCACCGGGGAGCTGTTTTTT TRBV7-3 16 TRBJ2-2 NA many
CASSWTGGGYTF TGTGCCAGCAGTTGGACAGGTGGCGGCTACACCTTC TRBV6-1 12 TRBJ1-2 TRBD1 few
CASSHNSGAPSTDTQYF TGCGCCAGCAGCCATAATAGCGGGGCTCCTAGCACAGATACGCAGTATTTT TRBV5-1 17 TRBJ2-3 TRBD2 NA
CASRDRLKKETQYF TGTGCCAGCCGAGACAGGCTGAAAAAAGAGACCCAGTACTTC TRBV28 14 TRBJ2-5 NA many
CASSQVGGTGGGNEQFF TGTGCCAGCAGCCAAGTTGGGGGGACAGGGGGCGGAAATGAGCAGTTCTTC TRBV3-1 17 TRBJ2-1 TRBD1 many
CASSFGLATNTGELFF TGTGCCAGCAGCTTTGGACTAGCGACTAACACCGGGGAGCTGTTTTTT TRBV7-2 16 TRBJ2-2 TRBD2 many
CASSSTGEGGQYF TGTGCCAGCAGCTCGACCGGAGAGGGGGGGCAGTACTTC TRBV12-3/TRBV12-4 13 TRBJ2-7 NA many
CASGRGGLDQPQHF TGTGCCAGCGGTCGGGGGGGGCTAGATCAGCCCCAGCATTTT TRBV6-1 14 TRBJ1-5 NA many
CASSQGLSGTVFVTQYF TGTGCCAGCAGCCAAGGGCTCTCCGGGACAGTATTTGTTACGCAGTATTTT TRBV4-2 17 TRBJ2-3 TRBD1 NA
CSAGGQGVEAFF TGCAGTGCAGGGGGACAGGGGGTTGAAGCTTTCTTT TRBV20-1 12 TRBJ1-1 TRBD1 many
CATSGQGGTEAFF TGTGCCACCAGTGGACAGGGGGGCACTGAAGCTTTCTTT TRBV24-1 13 TRBJ1-1 TRBD1 many
CASSYKPLNTGELFF TGTGCCAGCAGTTATAAGCCCCTTAACACCGGGGAGCTGTTTTTT TRBV6-5 15 TRBJ2-2 NA many
CATRGGDTEAFF TGTGCCACCAGAGGAGGGGACACTGAAGCTTTCTTT TRBV10-3 12 TRBJ1-1 NA many
CATSRGVQGSTGELFF TGTGCCACCAGCAGAGGGGTACAGGGTAGTACCGGGGAGCTGTTTTTT TRBV15 16 TRBJ2-2 NA many
CSAEDPGERVMGYTF TGCAGTGCGGAGGATCCGGGAGAGAGAGTTATGGGCTACACCTTC TRBV20-1 15 TRBJ1-2 NA NA
CSAIQGAMGYTF TGCAGTGCTATTCAGGGGGCGATGGGCTACACCTTC TRBV20-1 12 TRBJ1-2 TRBD1 many
CASRVGLAGVNEQYF TGCGCCAGCAGAGTCGGGCTAGCGGGAGTAAATGAGCAGTACTTC TRBV5-1 15 TRBJ2-7 TRBD2 NA
CASSLSMTSAQETQYF TGTGCCAGCAGTCTCTCGATGACTAGCGCGCAAGAGACCCAGTACTTC TRBV27 16 TRBJ2-5 TRBD2 many
CASSLIREDTQYF TGTGCCAGCAGCTTAATCAGGGAAGATACGCAGTATTTT TRBV7-3 13 TRBJ2-3 NA many
CASSYSATSGIYNEQFF TGTGCCAGCAGTTACTCGGCGACTAGCGGGATTTACAATGAGCAGTTCTTC TRBV6-6 17 TRBJ2-1 TRBD2 many
CASSVGTSANYEQYF TGTGCCAGCAGCGTGGGGACTAGCGCTAACTACGAGCAGTACTTC TRBV9 15 TRBJ2-7 TRBD2 NA
CASSLTQGGNQPQHF TGTGCCAGCAGCTTAACGCAGGGGGGCAATCAGCCCCAGCATTTT TRBV11-2 15 TRBJ1-5 TRBD1 large
CSAREGTRPYEQYF TGCAGTGCTAGAGAGGGGACCCGACCCTACGAGCAGTACTTC TRBV20-1 14 TRBJ2-7 NA NA
CASSRETPYGYTF TGTGCCAGCAGTCGCGAGACCCCCTATGGCTACACCTTC TRBV7-9 13 TRBJ1-2 NA few
CAISGTGGTEAFF TGTGCCATCAGTGGGACAGGGGGCACTGAAGCTTTCTTT TRBV10-3 13 TRBJ1-1 TRBD1 NA
CASSADVSGANVLTF TGTGCCAGCAGCGCAGATGTCTCTGGGGCCAACGTCCTGACTTTC TRBV7-2 15 TRBJ2-6 NA few
CASSPSGRFETQYF TGCGCCAGCAGTCCTAGCGGGAGGTTTGAGACCCAGTACTTC TRBV4-1 14 TRBJ2-5 TRBD2 many
CASREYTEELFF TGTGCCAGCCGGGAATACACCGAGGAGCTGTTTTTT TRBV7-2 12 TRBJ2-2 NA NA
CASSSWETETQYF TGCGCCAGCAGCTCTTGGGAAACAGAGACCCAGTACTTC TRBV5-1 13 TRBJ2-5 NA many
CSARGREDYEQYF TGCAGTGCTAGGGGGCGGGAGGACTACGAGCAGTACTTC TRBV20-1 13 TRBJ2-7 TRBD2 few
CASSPQTGLGYGYTF TGTGCCAGCAGCCCTCAGACAGGGCTCGGTTATGGCTACACCTTC TRBV7-2 15 TRBJ1-2 TRBD1 many
CASSEAGREMGEQYF TGTGCCAGCAGTGAAGCAGGGCGGGAGATGGGGGAGCAGTACTTC TRBV6-1 15 TRBJ2-7 TRBD2 many
CASSPGGIVAGGEQYF TGCGCCAGCAGCCCCGGTGGGATAGTAGCGGGAGGCGAGCAGTACTTC TRBV4-1 16 TRBJ2-7 TRBD2 many
CASSEGSWMNIQYF TGTGCCAGCAGCGAAGGCTCATGGATGAACATTCAGTACTTC TRBV11-2 14 TRBJ2-4 NA many
CASSQDQGLNEKLFF TGTGCCAGCAGCCAAGACCAGGGTCTGAATGAAAAACTGTTTTTT TRBV3-1 15 TRBJ1-4 NA many
CASSQEGGSPLHF TGTGCCAGCAGCCAAGAGGGGGGCTCACCCCTCCACTTT TRBV3-1 13 TRBJ1-6 NA many
CASSQFSGGGGTYEQYF TGTGCCAGCAGTCAATTTAGCGGAGGGGGGGGAACCTACGAGCAGTACTTC TRBV7-9 17 TRBJ2-7 NA NA
CASSQDRHSSYNSPLHF TGTGCCAGCAGCCAAGACAGACACAGCTCCTATAATTCACCCCTCCACTTT TRBV4-2 17 TRBJ1-6 NA NA
CASSPLSGSTEAFF TGTGCCAGCAGCCCGCTATCAGGGAGCACTGAAGCTTTCTTT TRBV7-2 14 TRBJ1-1 NA many